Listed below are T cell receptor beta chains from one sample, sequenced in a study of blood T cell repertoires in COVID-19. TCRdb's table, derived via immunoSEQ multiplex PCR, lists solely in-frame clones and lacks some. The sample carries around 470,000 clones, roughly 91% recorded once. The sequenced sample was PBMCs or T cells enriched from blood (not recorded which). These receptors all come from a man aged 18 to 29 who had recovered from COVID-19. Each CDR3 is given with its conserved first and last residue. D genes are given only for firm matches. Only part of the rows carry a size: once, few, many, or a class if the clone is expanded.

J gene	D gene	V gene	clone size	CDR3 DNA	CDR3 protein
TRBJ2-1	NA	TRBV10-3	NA	TGTGCCATCAGTGAGGGACTGGATGAGCAGTTCTTC	CAISEGLDEQFF
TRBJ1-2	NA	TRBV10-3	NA	TGTGCCATCCAATTAGAACAGGGTAACTATGGCTACACCTTC	CAIQLEQGNYGYTF
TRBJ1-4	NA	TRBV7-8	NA	TGTGCCAGCTGCCTGGGGCCTAGGGAAAAACTGTTTTTT	CASCLGPREKLFF
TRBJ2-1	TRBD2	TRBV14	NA	TGTGCCAGCAGCCAAGGACTAGCGACATACAATGAGCAGTTCTTC	CASSQGLATYNEQFF
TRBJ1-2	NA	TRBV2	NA	TGTGCCAGCAGTAGGGGGGGTCGGGATGGCTACACCTTC	CASSRGGRDGYTF
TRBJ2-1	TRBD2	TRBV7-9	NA	TGTGCCAGCAGCCTTCGGACTAGCGGCAATGAGCAGTTCTTC	CASSLRTSGNEQFF
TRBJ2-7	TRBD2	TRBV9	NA	TGTGCCAGCAGCGTAGAAGGACGTGTAGCGGGGGATTACGAGCAGTACTTC	CASSVEGRVAGDYEQYF
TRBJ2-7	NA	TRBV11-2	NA	TGTGCCAGCAGCCGTGACAGGAACTACGAGCAGTACTTC	CASSRDRNYEQYF
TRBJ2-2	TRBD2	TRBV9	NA	TGTGCCAGCGGGGGAGCGGGAGATGTGAACACCGGGGAGCTGTTTTTT	CASGGAGDVNTGELFF
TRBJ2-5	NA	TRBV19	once	TGTGCCACCTCACAAAATCGAGAGACCCAGTACTTC	CATSQNRETQYF
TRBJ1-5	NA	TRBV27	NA	TGTGCCAGCAGTTTAACGCGAAATCAGCCCCAGCATTTT	CASSLTRNQPQHF
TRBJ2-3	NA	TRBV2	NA	TGTGCCAGCAGGCCCGGGACCGGGGGTACGCAGTATTTT	CASRPGTGGTQYF
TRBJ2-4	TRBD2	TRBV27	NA	TGTGCCAGCAGTCAGCCCTCGACTAGCGGGCAAAACATTCAGTACTTC	CASSQPSTSGQNIQYF
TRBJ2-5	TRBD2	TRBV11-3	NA	TGTGCCAGCAGCTTAACTAGCGGGGCTCAAGAGACCCAGTACTTC	CASSLTSGAQETQYF
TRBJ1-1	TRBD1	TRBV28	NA	TGTGCCAGCAGTTTAAGGACAGGGGACACTGAAGCTTTCTTT	CASSLRTGDTEAFF
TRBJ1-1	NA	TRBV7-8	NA	TGTGCCAGCAGCTTTTTATCAGTGAACACTGAAGCTTTCTTT	CASSFLSVNTEAFF
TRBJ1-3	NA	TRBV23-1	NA	TGCGCCAGCAGTCAATCATCGGGGGCTGGAAACACCATATATTTT	CASSQSSGAGNTIYF
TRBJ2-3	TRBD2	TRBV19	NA	TGTGCCAGTAGTATATCGCTAGCGGGAGCGTCTAGCACAGATACGCAGTATTTT	CASSISLAGASSTDTQYF
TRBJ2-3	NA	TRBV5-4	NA	TGTGCCAGCGCTACCGGGGTAGGGCCAGATACGCAGTATTTT	CASATGVGPDTQYF
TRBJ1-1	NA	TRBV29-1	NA	TGCAGCGTTGAAGAATTCAGGTTGAACACTGAAGCTTTCTTT	CSVEEFRLNTEAFF
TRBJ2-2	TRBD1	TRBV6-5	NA	TGTGCCAGCATTCTACGGACAGGGATCACCGGGGAGCTGTTTTTT	CASILRTGITGELFF
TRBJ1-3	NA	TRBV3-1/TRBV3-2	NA	TGTGCCAGCAGCCACCCGGACGGGATGAGCGGAAACACCATATATTTT	CASSHPDGMSGNTIYF
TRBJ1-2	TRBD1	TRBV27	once	TGTGCCAGCAGTTCGTCCCCCTTGCTCGGACAGGGGGCTTCTGGCTACACCTTC	CASSSSPLLGQGASGYTF
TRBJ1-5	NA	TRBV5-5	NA	TGTGCCAGCAGCTCTCAGAGGGAACAGCCCCAGCATTTT	CASSSQREQPQHF
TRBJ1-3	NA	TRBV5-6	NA	TGTGCCAGCAGCGCTACACCGGGAGCTCCATATTTT	CASSATPGAPYF
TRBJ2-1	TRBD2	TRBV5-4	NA	TGTGCCAGCAGTCCCGGGACTAGCGGGAGTGAAGTTGAGCAGTTCTTC	CASSPGTSGSEVEQFF
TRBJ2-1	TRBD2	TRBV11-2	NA	TGTGCCAGCAGCTCGAGACTAGCGGGGGTGAACAATGAGCAGTTCTTC	CASSSRLAGVNNEQFF
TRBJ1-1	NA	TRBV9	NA	TGTGCCAGCAGCGAAAGCGGGGGGAACACTGAAGCTTTCTTT	CASSESGGNTEAFF
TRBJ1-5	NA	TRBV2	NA	TGTGCCAGCAGGGTAGGACAGACGCAGCCCCAGCATTTT	CASRVGQTQPQHF
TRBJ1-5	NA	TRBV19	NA	TGTGCCAGTAGACCAACAGGGTACGGCCAGCCCCAGCATTTT	CASRPTGYGQPQHF
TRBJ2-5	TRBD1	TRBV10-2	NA	TGCGCCAGCAGGGACCGGGACAGGGGGAAAGAGACCCAGTACTTC	CASRDRDRGKETQYF
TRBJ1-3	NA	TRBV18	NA	TGTGCCAGCTCACTTCTGGAGTCTGGAAACACCATATATTTT	CASSLLESGNTIYF
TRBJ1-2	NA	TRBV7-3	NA	TGTGCCAGCAGCCCCCGGGAGGGCTATGGCTACACCTTC	CASSPREGYGYTF
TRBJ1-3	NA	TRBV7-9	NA	TGTGCCAGCAGCTTAGGGTCGGGCTCTGGAAACACCATATATTTT	CASSLGSGSGNTIYF
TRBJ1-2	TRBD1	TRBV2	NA	TGTGCCAGCAGTGGCGGGACAGGGGTAGGTGGCTACACCTTC	CASSGGTGVGGYTF
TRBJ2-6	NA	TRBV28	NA	TGTGCCAGCAGTTCGACAGCATACTCTGGGGCCAACGTCCTGACTTTC	CASSSTAYSGANVLTF
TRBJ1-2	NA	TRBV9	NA	TGTGCCAGCAGCGTAGGGGAGGGGGGAACCTATGGCTACACCTTC	CASSVGEGGTYGYTF
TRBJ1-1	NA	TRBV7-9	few	TGTGCCAGCAGCCAAAAGAGGGAGTCTGAAGCTTTCTTT	CASSQKRESEAFF
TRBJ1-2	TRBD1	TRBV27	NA	TGTGCCAGCAGTCCCCAGGGGGCGGCTGGCTACACCTTC	CASSPQGAAGYTF
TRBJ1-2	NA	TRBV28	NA	TGTGCCAGCACCGTTCTTACAGGGATAGGACGGAGCTACACCTTC	CASTVLTGIGRSYTF
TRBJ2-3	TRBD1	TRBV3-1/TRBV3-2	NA	TGTGCCAGCACCCAATTGACGGGACAGGGCCACACGCAGTATTTT	CASTQLTGQGHTQYF
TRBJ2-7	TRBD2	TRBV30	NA	TGTGCCTGGAGTGCGAGGAGCGGGAGTTTATTTTACGAGCAGTACTTC	CAWSARSGSLFYEQYF
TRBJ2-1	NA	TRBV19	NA	TGTGCCAGTAGTATTAGTAAGTCCCCCTACAATGAGCAGTTCTTC	CASSISKSPYNEQFF